A selection of T cell receptor beta chains follows, all from one sample in a study of blood T cell repertoires in COVID-19. TCRdb's copy holds only in-frame clones and misses some; the assay was immunoSEQ multiplex PCR. The data show 40,000 or so clones, around 86% seen once. The specimen was peripheral blood. These receptors were taken from a man in his sixties with active COVID-19. The CDR3 runs from the conserved cysteine through the conserved F or W. Each record gives: V gene, clone size, D gene, J gene, CDR3 DNA, CDR3 protein. A D gene is named only where the DNA matches it firmly. Rows give clone size only sometimes, using once, few, many, or a class for an expanded clone.

TRBV4-1	NA	NA	TRBJ2-1	TGCGCCAGCAGCCAAGTTGCCCCTAGTAATGAGCAGTTCTTC	CASSQVAPSNEQFF
TRBV7-3	few	TRBD2	TRBJ2-1	TGTGCCAGCAGCCCGATAGCGGGAGCTCAGTTCTTC	CASSPIAGAQFF
TRBV20-1	NA	NA	TRBJ2-1	TGCAGTGCTAGTTTGGGGGACTTCTCCTACAATGAGCAGTTCTTC	CSASLGDFSYNEQFF
TRBV18	NA	TRBD1	TRBJ1-2	TGTGCCAGCTCACCAGGAGGGGGCGTAGGCTATGGCTACACCTTC	CASSPGGGVGYGYTF
TRBV5-1	NA	TRBD2	TRBJ2-1	TGCGCCAGCAGCTTGACTAGCGGGAGCTCCTACAATGAGCAGTTCTTC	CASSLTSGSSYNEQFF
TRBV10-3	NA	NA	TRBJ1-2	TGTGCCATCACCGGGTCCGGTGGCTCCACTAACTATGGCTACACCTTC	CAITGSGGSTNYGYTF
TRBV3-1/TRBV3-2	NA	TRBD2	TRBJ2-1	TGTGCCAGCCGGCCGGGACTAGCGGTCTCCTACAATGAGCAGTTCTTC	CASRPGLAVSYNEQFF
TRBV2	NA	TRBD2	TRBJ2-3	TGTGCCAGTTTCGCTAGCGGGAGGACAGATACGCAGTATTTT	CASFASGRTDTQYF
TRBV5-1	NA	NA	TRBJ2-5	TGCGCCAGCAGCTCGACAGAAAACCAAGAGACCCAGTACTTC	CASSSTENQETQYF
TRBV4-1	NA	NA	TRBJ1-1	TGCGCCAGCAGCCTTCAGTACCCCAACACTGAAGCTTTCTTT	CASSLQYPNTEAFF
TRBV14	once	TRBD1	TRBJ2-7	TGTGCCAGCAGCAGGGGGCCAGGCTCCTACGAGCAGTACTTC	CASSRGPGSYEQYF
TRBV2	NA	TRBD1	TRBJ1-2	TGTGCCAGCAGCCCCACCCGGGACAGGGATATTGGCTATGGCTACACCTTC	CASSPTRDRDIGYGYTF
TRBV3-1/TRBV3-2	NA	TRBD2	TRBJ2-1	TGTGCCAGCACCCCAGGACTAGCGGGAGTATCCAATGAGCAGTTCTTC	CASTPGLAGVSNEQFF
TRBV6-6	NA	NA	TRBJ2-7	TGTGCCAGCAGCATGGAAGGGGGGGTCTACGAGCAGTACTTC	CASSMEGGVYEQYF
TRBV3-1/TRBV3-2	NA	NA	TRBJ1-3	TGTGCCAGCAGCCGGACGGACATCATATATTTT	CASSRTDIIYF
TRBV30	NA	NA	TRBJ1-2	TGTGCCTGGAGTGGGAGGACAGATCGAAATTATGGCTACACCTTC	CAWSGRTDRNYGYTF
TRBV7-2	NA	TRBD2	TRBJ2-1	TGTGCCAGCAGCTATCAGGCCTTAGCGGGGGACTCCGCCTACAATGAGCAGTTCTTC	CASSYQALAGDSAYNEQFF
TRBV5-4	NA	TRBD2	TRBJ2-5	TGTGCCAGCAGCACGGGAGGACTAGCGGGAGTGGAGACCCAGTACTTC	CASSTGGLAGVETQYF
TRBV2	NA	NA	TRBJ2-2	TGTGCCAGCAGTGAAGAGGGTAGCGGGAACACCGGGGAGCTGTTTTTT	CASSEEGSGNTGELFF
TRBV5-5	NA	NA	TRBJ1-6	TGTGCCAGCAGCTTGGGGTCCCTGGGCTACTCACCCCTCCACTTT	CASSLGSLGYSPLHF
TRBV6-5	once	NA	TRBJ1-6	TGTGCCAGCAGTTATGGGCTACAGGAATATAATTCACCCCTCCACTTT	CASSYGLQEYNSPLHF
TRBV6-2/TRBV6-3	NA	NA	TRBJ1-4	TGTGCCAGCAGTTATCGGATGACAGGAAACAATGAAAAACTGTTTTTT	CASSYRMTGNNEKLFF
TRBV19	NA	TRBD1	TRBJ1-5	TGTGCCAGTACCACTCGGGACAGGGAACTTAGCAATCAGCCCCAGCATTTT	CASTTRDRELSNQPQHF
TRBV6-5	NA	NA	TRBJ2-2	TGTGCCAGCATCCGGTCGAACACCGGGGAGCTGTTTTTT	CASIRSNTGELFF
TRBV5-1	NA	TRBD2	TRBJ2-2	TGCGCCAGCAGCTTGTTTCGCGGGAGGATCTTTAATTACACCGGGGAGCTGTTTTTT	CASSLFRGRIFNYTGELFF
TRBV5-6	once	NA	TRBJ2-7	TGTGCCAGCAGCTCTCTGACTAGTACCCACGAGCAGTACTTC	CASSSLTSTHEQYF
TRBV7-2	NA	NA	TRBJ2-7	TGTGCCAGCAGCCTTGAGTTTTCCACGAACTACGAGCAGTACTTC	CASSLEFSTNYEQYF
TRBV7-2	NA	NA	TRBJ2-1	TGTGCCAGCAGCACCGGACTCCCACTCAATGAGCAGTTCTTC	CASSTGLPLNEQFF
TRBV29-1	NA	TRBD1	TRBJ2-7	TGCAGCGTTGAAGGAGGGGGCGCGGAATACGAGCAGTACTTC	CSVEGGGAEYEQYF
TRBV6-1	NA	TRBD2	TRBJ2-3	TGTGCCAGCAGTGAAGGGGTCCTAGCGGGGGTGGGTACGCAGTATTTT	CASSEGVLAGVGTQYF
TRBV7-2	NA	TRBD1	TRBJ1-1	TGTGCCAGCAGGTGGAAGACAGGGGCGTTAACTGAAGCTTTCTTT	CASRWKTGALTEAFF
TRBV7-3	NA	NA	TRBJ2-1	TGTGCCAGCAGCTTAATGGGGACTCCAAATGAGCAGTTCTTC	CASSLMGTPNEQFF
TRBV19	NA	NA	TRBJ1-6	TGTGCCAGTAGTATCGGCGCGGGACCAAATAATTCACCCCTCCACTTT	CASSIGAGPNNSPLHF
TRBV29-1	NA	TRBD1	TRBJ1-1	TGCAGCGTCCGATCCGGGACAGGGACTGAAGCTTTCTTT	CSVRSGTGTEAFF
TRBV4-3	NA	NA	TRBJ1-3	TGCGCCAGCAGCCAAGAGGCCGTTCCCTCTGGAAACACCATATATTTT	CASSQEAVPSGNTIYF
TRBV2	once	NA	TRBJ1-5	TGTGCCAGCAGTGGCCAGGGTTGGAAGAGCAATCAGCCCCAGCATTTT	CASSGQGWKSNQPQHF
TRBV9	NA	TRBD1	TRBJ1-4	TGTGCCAGCAGCGTAGCCGGGACAGAGAATGAAAAACTGTTTTTT	CASSVAGTENEKLFF
TRBV11-2	NA	NA	TRBJ2-7	TGTGCCAGCAGTTTCCTGTCAACTCGGGAGCAGTACTTC	CASSFLSTREQYF
TRBV9	NA	TRBD2	TRBJ2-2	TGTGCCAGCAGCGTAGTGCAAGCGGGGGGCGGGGAGCTGTTTTTT	CASSVVQAGGGELFF
TRBV6-1	NA	TRBD2	TRBJ2-7	TGTGCCAGCAGTGAATCAGGGACCTTACTAGCGGGACTATACGAGCAGTACTTC	CASSESGTLLAGLYEQYF
TRBV4-1	NA	NA	TRBJ2-7	TGCGCCAGCAGCCGCGGGGCCCGCGAGCAGTACTTC	CASSRGAREQYF
TRBV7-2	NA	TRBD2	TRBJ2-2	TGTGCCAGCAGCACCAGCGGGAGCAGGACCGGGGAGCTGTTTTTT	CASSTSGSRTGELFF
TRBV27	NA	TRBD2	TRBJ2-1	TGTGCCAGCAGTTTGGGGCCCCCGGGACTAGCGGGAGAGGGCCCCTACAATGAGCAGTTCTTC	CASSLGPPGLAGEGPYNEQFF
TRBV2	NA	TRBD2	TRBJ2-4	TGTGCCAGCAGTCGTGAGACTAGCGGGAGAGTGGCTGCCAAAAACATTCAGTACTTC	CASSRETSGRVAAKNIQYF
TRBV6-5	NA	TRBD2	TRBJ2-5	TGTGCCAGCAGTTTCGGCGGGAGGGAGACCCAGTACTTC	CASSFGGRETQYF
TRBV6-5	NA	NA	TRBJ1-4	TGTGCCAGCAGTTACTCCAACAGGGATGGGGAAAAACTGTTTTTT	CASSYSNRDGEKLFF
TRBV11-2	once	NA	TRBJ2-7	TGTGCCAGCAGCCAGTTCACCTACGAGCAGTACTTC	CASSQFTYEQYF
TRBV29-1	NA	NA	TRBJ2-5	TGCAGCGTTCCGGGTCTGGAGGAGACCCAGTACTTC	CSVPGLEETQYF
TRBV5-1	NA	NA	TRBJ2-7	TGCGCCAGCAGGGTTACAGGGAACGAGCAGTACTTC	CASRVTGNEQYF
TRBV12-2	NA	NA	TRBJ2-7	TGTGCAAGTCGCTTAGGCACCGGGACAGGGGGCCTATCCTACGAGCAGTACTTC	CASRLGTGTGGLSYEQYF
TRBV6-1	NA	TRBD1	TRBJ1-2	TGTGCCAGCAGTGAATTGGCAGGGGGCCTCTTGGGCTACACCTTC	CASSELAGGLLGYTF
TRBV3-1/TRBV3-2	NA	TRBD2	TRBJ2-1	TGTGCCAGCAGCCAATCAGCTAGCGGGAGGGACAATGAGCAGTTCTTC	CASSQSASGRDNEQFF
TRBV9	NA	NA	TRBJ1-4	TGTGCCAGCGGCGGGGGCGCGGGGGTAGTGCAGGCTAATGAAAAACTGTTTTTT	CASGGGAGVVQANEKLFF